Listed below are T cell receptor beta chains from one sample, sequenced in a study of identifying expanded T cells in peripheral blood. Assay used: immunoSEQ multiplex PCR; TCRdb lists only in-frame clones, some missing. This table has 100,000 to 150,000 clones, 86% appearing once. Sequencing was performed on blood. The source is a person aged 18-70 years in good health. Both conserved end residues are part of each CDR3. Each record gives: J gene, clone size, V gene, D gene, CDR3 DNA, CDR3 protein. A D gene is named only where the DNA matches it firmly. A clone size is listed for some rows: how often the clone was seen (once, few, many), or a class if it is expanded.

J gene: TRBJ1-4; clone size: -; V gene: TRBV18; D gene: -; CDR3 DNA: TGTGCCAGCTCACCTAACCGGGGCCGGAGTGAAAAACTGTTTTTT; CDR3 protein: CASSPNRGRSEKLFF
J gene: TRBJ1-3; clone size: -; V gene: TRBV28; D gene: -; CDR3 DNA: TGTGCCAGCAGTTTATCGTCAGGGACTGGAAACACCATATATTTT; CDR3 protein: CASSLSSGTGNTIYF
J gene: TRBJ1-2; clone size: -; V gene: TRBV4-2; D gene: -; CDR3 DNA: TGTGCCAGCAGCTATATACGGGGCAGCCCAGTTGGCGAAGGTGGCTACACCTTC; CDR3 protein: CASSYIRGSPVGEGGYTF
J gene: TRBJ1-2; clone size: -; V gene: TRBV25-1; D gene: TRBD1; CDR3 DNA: TGTGCCAGCAGTGACAGGGGGTTAGGCTATGGCTACACCTTC; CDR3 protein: CASSDRGLGYGYTF
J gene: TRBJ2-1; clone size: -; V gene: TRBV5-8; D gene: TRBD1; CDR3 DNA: TGTGCCAGCAGCTTGGGGACAGGGGGGTTTGCCTACAATGAGCAGTTCTTC; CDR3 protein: CASSLGTGGFAYNEQFF
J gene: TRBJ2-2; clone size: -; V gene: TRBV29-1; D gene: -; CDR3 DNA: TGCAGCGTTGCTCAGGGGCCGAACACCGGGGAGCTGTTTTTT; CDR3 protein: CSVAQGPNTGELFF
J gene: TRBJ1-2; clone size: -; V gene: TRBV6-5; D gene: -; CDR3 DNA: TGTGCCAGCAGCCCCACAGGGCCTAGCTATGGCTACACCTTC; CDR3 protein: CASSPTGPSYGYTF
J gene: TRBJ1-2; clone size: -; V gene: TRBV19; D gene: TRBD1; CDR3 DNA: TGTGCCAGTAGTCCCGGGACAGGGGCGAACTATGGCTACACCTTC; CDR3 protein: CASSPGTGANYGYTF
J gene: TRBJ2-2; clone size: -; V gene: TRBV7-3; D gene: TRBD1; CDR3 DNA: TGTGCCAGCAGCTCTGGGGGACAGGGTCGTACCGGGGAGCTGTTTTTT; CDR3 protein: CASSSGGQGRTGELFF
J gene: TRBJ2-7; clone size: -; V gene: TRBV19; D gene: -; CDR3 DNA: TGTGCCAGTGGAGGGACTTCCAGCTCCTACGAGCAGTACTTC; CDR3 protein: CASGGTSSSYEQYF
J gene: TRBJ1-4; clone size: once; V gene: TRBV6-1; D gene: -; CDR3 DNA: TGTGCCAGCAGTGAAGGTCCCTTAGAAAAACTGTTTTTT; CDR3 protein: CASSEGPLEKLFF
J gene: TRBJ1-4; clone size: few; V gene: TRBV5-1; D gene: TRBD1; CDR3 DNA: TGCGCCAGCAGCTTGAACAGGGGCAATGAAAAACTGTTTTTT; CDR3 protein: CASSLNRGNEKLFF
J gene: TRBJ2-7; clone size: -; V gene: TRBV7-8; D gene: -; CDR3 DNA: TGTGCCAGCAGCAGACAAAAAATTACAGGGAAGGGCGAGCAGTACTTC; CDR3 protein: CASSRQKITGKGEQYF
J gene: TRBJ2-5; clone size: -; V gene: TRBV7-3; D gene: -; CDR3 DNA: TGTGCCAGCAGCCTAGGGTTGCGGGACGGGCAAGAGACCCAGTACTTC; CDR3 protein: CASSLGLRDGQETQYF
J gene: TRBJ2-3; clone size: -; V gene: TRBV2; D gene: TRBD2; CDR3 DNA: TGTGCCAGCAGTTACCCGGGACTAGCGGAGACCACGCAGTATTTT; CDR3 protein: CASSYPGLAETTQYF
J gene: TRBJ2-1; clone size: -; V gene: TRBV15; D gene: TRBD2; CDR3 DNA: TGTGCCACCAGCAGAGACCATGGGGGGCTAGCGGGAGATGAGCAGTTCTTC; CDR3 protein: CATSRDHGGLAGDEQFF
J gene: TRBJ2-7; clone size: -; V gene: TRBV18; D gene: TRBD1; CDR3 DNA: TGTGCCAGCTCACCACCCGGGACAGTGAACACCTACGAGCAGTACTTC; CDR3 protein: CASSPPGTVNTYEQYF
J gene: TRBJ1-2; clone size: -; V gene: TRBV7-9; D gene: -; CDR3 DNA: TGTGCCAGCAGCTTCCTGACTGAGGATCATAACTATGGCTACACCTTC; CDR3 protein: CASSFLTEDHNYGYTF
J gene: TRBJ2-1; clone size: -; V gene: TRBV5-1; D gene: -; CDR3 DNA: TGCGCCAGCAGCTTAGGGGGGGGCCCCTACAATGAGCAGTTCTTC; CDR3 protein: CASSLGGGPYNEQFF
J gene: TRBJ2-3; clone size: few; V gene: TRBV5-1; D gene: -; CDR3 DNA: TGCGCCAGCAGCCCAGAGGGTCGCACAGATACGCAGTATTTT; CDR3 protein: CASSPEGRTDTQYF
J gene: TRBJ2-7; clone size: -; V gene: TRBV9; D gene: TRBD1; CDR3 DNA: TGTGCCAGCAGCGTAGGGACAGGTCAAACCTACGAGCAGTACTTC; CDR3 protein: CASSVGTGQTYEQYF
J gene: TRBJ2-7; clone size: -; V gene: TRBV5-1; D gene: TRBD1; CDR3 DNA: TGCGCCAGCAGCTTATCCCCGGGACAGGGTATCACCTACGAGCAGTACTTC; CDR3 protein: CASSLSPGQGITYEQYF
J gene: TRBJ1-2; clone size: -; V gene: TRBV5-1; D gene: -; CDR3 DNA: TGCGCCAGCAGCTCGGACCCCGGGGACTACACCTTC; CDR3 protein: CASSSDPGDYTF
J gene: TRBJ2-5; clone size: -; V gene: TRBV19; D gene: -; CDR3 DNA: TGTGCCAGTAGTACAGGAGGGGAGACCCAGTACTTC; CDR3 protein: CASSTGGETQYF
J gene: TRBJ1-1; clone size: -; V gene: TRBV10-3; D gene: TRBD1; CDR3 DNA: TGTGCCATTAACCCCGGGACAGGGGGTTACGCTGAAGCTTTCTTT; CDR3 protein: CAINPGTGGYAEAFF
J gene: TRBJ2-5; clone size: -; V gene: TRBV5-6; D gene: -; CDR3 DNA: TGTGCCAGCAGCCCGTACTTTGGGGCCCAGTACTTC; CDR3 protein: CASSPYFGAQYF
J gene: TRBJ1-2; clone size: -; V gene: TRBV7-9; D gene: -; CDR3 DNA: TGTGCCAGCAGCGGAGGACGAGGGGTTTCCTATGGCTACACCTTC; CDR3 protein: CASSGGRGVSYGYTF